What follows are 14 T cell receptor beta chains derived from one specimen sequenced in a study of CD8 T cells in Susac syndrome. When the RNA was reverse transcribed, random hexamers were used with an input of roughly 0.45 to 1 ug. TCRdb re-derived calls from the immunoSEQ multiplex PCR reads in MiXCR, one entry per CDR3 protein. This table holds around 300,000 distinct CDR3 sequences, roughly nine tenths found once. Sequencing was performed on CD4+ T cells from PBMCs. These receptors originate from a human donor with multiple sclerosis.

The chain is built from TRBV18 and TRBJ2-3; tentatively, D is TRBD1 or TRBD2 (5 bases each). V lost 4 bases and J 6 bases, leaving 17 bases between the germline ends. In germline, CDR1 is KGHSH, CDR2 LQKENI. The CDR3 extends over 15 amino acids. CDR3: CASSRNPGPIDTQYF. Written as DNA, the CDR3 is TGTGCCAGCTCACGAAACCCGGGACCGATCGATACGCAGTATTTT.

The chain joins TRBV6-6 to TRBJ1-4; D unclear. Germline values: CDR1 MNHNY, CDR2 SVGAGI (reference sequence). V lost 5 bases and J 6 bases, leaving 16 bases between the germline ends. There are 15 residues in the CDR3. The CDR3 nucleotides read TGTGCCAGCAGTCCCCGAGGGTTAATGGATGAAAAACTGTTTTTT. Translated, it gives CASSPRGLMDEKLFF.

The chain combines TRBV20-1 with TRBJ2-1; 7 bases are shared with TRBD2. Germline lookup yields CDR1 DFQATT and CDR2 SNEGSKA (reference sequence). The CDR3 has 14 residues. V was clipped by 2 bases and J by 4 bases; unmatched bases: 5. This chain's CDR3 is CSARPLAEYNEQFF. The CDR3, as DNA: TGCAGTGCTAGACCGCTAGCGGAATACAATGAGCAGTTCTTC.

The CDR3 is CATSDKTSGRTTDTQYF. The CDR3 nucleotides are TGTGCCACCAGTGATAAAACTAGCGGGAGAACCACAGATACGCAGTATTTT. The rearrangement links TRBV24-1 to TRBJ2-3, with TRBD2 matching over 11 bases. CDR3 length: 17 amino acids. The V gene's germline CDR1 is KGHDR and CDR2 SFDVKD. V lost 3 bases, J lost 2 bases, and 6 bases stayed unmatched.

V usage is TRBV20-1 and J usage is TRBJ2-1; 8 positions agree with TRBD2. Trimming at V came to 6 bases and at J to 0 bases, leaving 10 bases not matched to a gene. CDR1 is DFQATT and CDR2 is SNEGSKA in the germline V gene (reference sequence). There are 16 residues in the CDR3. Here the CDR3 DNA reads TGCAGTGCGGAAGCGGGAGCTCCGAGCTCCTACAATGAGCAGTTCTTC. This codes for CSAEAGAPSSYNEQFF.

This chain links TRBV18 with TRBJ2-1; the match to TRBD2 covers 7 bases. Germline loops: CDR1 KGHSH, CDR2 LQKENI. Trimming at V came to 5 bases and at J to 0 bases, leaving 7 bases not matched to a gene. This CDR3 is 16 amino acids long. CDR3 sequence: CASSYTGEGSYNEQFF. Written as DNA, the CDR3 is TGTGCCAGCTCATACACCGGGGAGGGCTCCTACAATGAGCAGTTCTTC.

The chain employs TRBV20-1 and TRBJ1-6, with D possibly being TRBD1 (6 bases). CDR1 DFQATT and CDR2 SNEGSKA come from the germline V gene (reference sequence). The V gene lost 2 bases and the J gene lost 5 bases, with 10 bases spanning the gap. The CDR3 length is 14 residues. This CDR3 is CSARSGQDNSPLHF. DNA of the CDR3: TGCAGTGCTAGATCGGGACAAGATAATTCACCCCTCCACTTT.

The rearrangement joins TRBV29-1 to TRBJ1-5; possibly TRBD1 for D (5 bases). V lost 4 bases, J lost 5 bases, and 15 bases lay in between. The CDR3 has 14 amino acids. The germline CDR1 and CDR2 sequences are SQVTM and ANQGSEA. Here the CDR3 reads CSVAKGFQDQPQHF. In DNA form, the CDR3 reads TGCAGCGTTGCAAAGGGGTTTCAAGATCAGCCCCAGCATTTT.

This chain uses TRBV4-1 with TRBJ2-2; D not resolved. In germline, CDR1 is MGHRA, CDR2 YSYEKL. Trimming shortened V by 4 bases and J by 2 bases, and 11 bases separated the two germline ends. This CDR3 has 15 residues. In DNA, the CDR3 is TGCGCCAGCAGCCCCTTGGGTTTTAACACCGGGGAGCTGTTTTTT. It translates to CASSPLGFNTGELFF.

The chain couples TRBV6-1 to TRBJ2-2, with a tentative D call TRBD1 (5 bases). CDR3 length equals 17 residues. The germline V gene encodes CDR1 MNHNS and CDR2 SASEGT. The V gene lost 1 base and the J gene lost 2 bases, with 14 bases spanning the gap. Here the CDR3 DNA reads TGTGCCAGCAGTGAAGTAAAGGGGTTTAGTAACACCGGGGAGCTGTTTTTT. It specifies CASSEVKGFSNTGELFF.

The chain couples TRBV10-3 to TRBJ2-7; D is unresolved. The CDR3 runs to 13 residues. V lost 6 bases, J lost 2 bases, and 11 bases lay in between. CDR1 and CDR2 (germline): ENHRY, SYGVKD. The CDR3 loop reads CAIRVEGTYEQYF. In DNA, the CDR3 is TGTGCCATCAGGGTGGAAGGAACCTACGAGCAGTACTTC.

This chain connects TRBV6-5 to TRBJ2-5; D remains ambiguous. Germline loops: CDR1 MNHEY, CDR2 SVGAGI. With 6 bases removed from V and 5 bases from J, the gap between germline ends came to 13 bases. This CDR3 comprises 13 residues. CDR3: CASRWVNGETQYF. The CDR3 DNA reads TGTGCCAGCAGATGGGTGAACGGGGAGACCCAGTACTTC.

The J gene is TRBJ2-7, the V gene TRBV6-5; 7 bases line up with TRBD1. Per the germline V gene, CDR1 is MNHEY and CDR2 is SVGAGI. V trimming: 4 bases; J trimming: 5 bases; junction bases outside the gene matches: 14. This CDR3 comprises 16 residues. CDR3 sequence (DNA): TGTGCCAGCAGTTCCAATTCAGGGGGAATGTTCAACGAGCAGTACTTC. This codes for CASSSNSGGMFNEQYF.

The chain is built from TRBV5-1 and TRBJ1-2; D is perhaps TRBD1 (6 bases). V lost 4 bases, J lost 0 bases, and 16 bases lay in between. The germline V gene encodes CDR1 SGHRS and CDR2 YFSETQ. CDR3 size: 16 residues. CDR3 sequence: CASSLRDITANYGYTF. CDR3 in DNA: TGCGCCAGCAGCCTCCGGGACATAACTGCTAACTATGGCTACACCTTC. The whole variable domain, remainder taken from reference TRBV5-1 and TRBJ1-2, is KAGVTQTPRYLIKTRGQQVTLSCSPISGHRSVSWYQQTPGQGLQFLFEYFSETQRNKGNFPGRFSGRQFSNSRSEMNVSTLELGDSALYLCASSLRDITANYGYTFGSGTRLTVV.